Each of the 30 T cell receptor beta chains below was sequenced from the same sample in a study of vaccination effects on CD4 cells after COVID-19. Profiled with immunoSEQ multiplex PCR; TCRdb holds only in-frame clones, not every one. The data contain around 60,000 clones, 60% to 85% of them singletons. Subsequent to a culture period of roughly 11 days, CD4+ T cells were isolated. What these receptors recognize is not known. This material consisted of CD4+ T cells from PBMCs cultured without peptide, taken before COVID-19 vaccination. These TCRs come from a human donor who received a COVID-19 vaccine.

In its sample, this clone was seen once. The chain joins TRBV3-1 (or the pseudogene TRBV3-2) to TRBJ2-5; D gene uncertain. Trimming stripped 2 bases from V and 0 bases from J, with 10 bases between. There are 15 residues in the CDR3. CDR1 and CDR2 from the germline V gene are LGHDT and YNNKEL (reference sequence). In DNA, the CDR3 is TGTGCCAGCAGCCAAACTCGCTCCAACCAAGAGACCCAGTACTTC. Translation: CASSQTRSNQETQYF.

This clone is medium-sized (0.01 to 0.1%). J is TRBJ1-3 and V is TRBV28, with D uncertain. The V gene's germline CDR1 is MDHEN and CDR2 SYDVKM. V gave up 7 bases and J gave up 0 bases, with 16 bases separating them. The CDR3 has 16 amino acids. This CDR3 reads CASNDPGGSSGNTIYF. In nucleotides, the CDR3 is TGTGCCAGCAACGACCCCGGAGGTTCCTCTGGAAACACCATATATTTT.

The chain recombines TRBV7-9 with TRBJ2-7, with 9 nucleotides matching TRBD1. Germline V gene data show CDR1 as SEHNR and CDR2 as FQNEAQ (reference sequence). CDR3 length: 15 amino acids. Trimming at V came to 4 bases and at J to 7 bases, leaving 11 bases not matched to a gene. The CDR3 nucleotides read TGTGCCAGCAGCTCTGGGACAGGGAGCTTGGGTGAGCAGTACGTC. It yields the protein CASSSGTGSLGEQYV.

This clone was seen only a few times. The CDR3 DNA follows: TGTGCCAGTAGCCAGACCGAAGGAGGATATCATGGCTACACCTTC. Encoded protein: CASSQTEGGYHGYTF. The chain combines TRBV19 with TRBJ1-2; no firm D call. V lost 6 bases and J 6 bases, leaving 20 bases between the germline ends. The V gene's germline CDR1 is LNHDA and CDR2 SQIVND (reference sequence). CDR3 size: 15 residues.

J is TRBJ2-2 and V is TRBV30; D ambiguous. The length of the CDR3 is 13 residues. V was pared by 0 bases and J by 6 bases, with 8 bases between. Germline V gene data show CDR1 as GTSNPN and CDR2 as SVGIG (reference sequence). The CDR3 DNA follows: TGTGCCTGGAGTGTTCTCGGCGCCGGGGAGCTGTTTTTT. It translates to CAWSVLGAGELFF.

The chain recombines TRBV6-4 with TRBJ1-2; perhaps TRBD1 as D (6 bases). The CDR3 has 14 amino acids. V was cut by 6 bases and J by 6 bases, with 17 bases left in between. The germline CDR1 and CDR2 sequences are MRHNA and SNTAGT. The CDR3: CASRFQQGMHGYTF. The CDR3 DNA follows: TGTGCCAGCAGATTTCAGCAGGGGATGCATGGCTACACCTTC.

The chain carries TRBV11-2 and TRBJ1-1; D is undetermined. Germline V gene sequence: CDR1 SGHAT, CDR2 FQNNGV. There are 13 residues in the CDR3. V lost 5 bases, J lost 4 bases, and 11 bases lay in between. The CDR3: CASSPRGGTEAFF. CDR3 bases: TGTGCCAGCAGCCCCCGTGGAGGCACTGAAGCTTTCTTT. The whole variable domain, remainder taken from reference TRBV11-2 and TRBJ1-1, is EAGVAQSPRYKIIEKRQSVAFWCNPISGHATLYWYQQILGQGPKLLIQFQNNGVVDDSQLPKDRFSAERLKGVDSTLKIQPAKLEDSAVYLCASSPRGGTEAFFGQGTRLTVV.

This clone was counted once. The chain recombines TRBV7-2 with TRBJ2-1; D gene ambiguous. Germline values: CDR1 SGHTA, CDR2 FQGNSA. V lost 1 base and J 0 bases, leaving 7 bases between the germline ends. This CDR3 has 15 residues. The CDR3 sequence: CASSLVSGSYNEQFF. The CDR3 nucleotides read TGTGCCAGCAGCTTAGTGTCCGGCTCCTACAATGAGCAGTTCTTC.

The chain joins TRBV9 to TRBJ1-6; D may be TRBD1 (6 bases). CDR1 is SGDLS, CDR2 YYNGEE, per germline. The CDR3 is made up of 15 amino acids. The V end lost 2 bases, the J end lost 6 bases, and 12 bases lay between the germline ends. In DNA form, the CDR3 reads TGTGCCAGCAGCGTGGGGGCCTTAGGTAATTCACCCCTCCACTTT. It is translated as CASSVGALGNSPLHF.

The chain couples TRBV4-1 to TRBJ2-5; no firm D call. The V end was cut by 3 bases, the J end by 3 bases, with 20 bases between. The CDR3 has 17 residues. The germline V gene encodes CDR1 MGHRA and CDR2 YSYEKL. The CDR3 region is CASSHVLRTTKKETQYF. The CDR3 region has the DNA TGCGCCAGCAGCCATGTTCTACGGACGACCAAGAAAGAGACCCAGTACTTC.

The genes are TRBV5-8 and TRBJ2-5, with D unresolved. CDR1 is SGHTS, CDR2 YDEGEE, per germline. The CDR3 consists of 13 residues. V lost 0 bases, J lost 1 base, and 4 bases lay in between. CDR3: CASSLDIQETQYF. The DNA for the CDR3 is TGTGCCAGCAGCTTGGACATCCAAGAGACCCAGTACTTC. The complete variable domain, with remaining parts taken from reference TRBV5-8 and TRBJ2-5, reads EAGVTQSPTHLIKTRGQQATLRCSPISGHTSVYWYQQALGLGLQFLLWYDEGEERNRGNFPPRFSGRQFPNYSSELNVNALELEDSALYLCASSLDIQETQYFGPGTRLLVL.

The V and J genes are TRBV10-2 and TRBJ1-1; the D gene is possibly TRBD1 (6 bases). The germline V gene has CDR1 WSHSY and CDR2 SAAADI. The V end was cut by 6 bases, the J end by 1 base, with 12 bases between. This CDR3 contains 14 residues. The CDR3 loop is CASSRDNWNTEAFF. In DNA, the CDR3 is TGCGCCAGCAGCCGGGACAACTGGAACACTGAAGCTTTCTTT.

V is TRBV5-1 and J is TRBJ2-5; 7 bases map to TRBD1. From germline, CDR1 is SGHRS and CDR2 YFSETQ. The CDR3 has 15 amino acids. Germline trimming cut 7 bases from V and 5 bases from J; bases unmatched to any gene: 14. CDR3 coding DNA: TGCGCCAGCGGAGACCCGACAGGGATGGGGGAGACCCAGTACTTC. This translates into CASGDPTGMGETQYF. Based on the CDR3 plus reference TRBV5-1 and TRBJ2-5, the full variable domain is KAGVTQTPRYLIKTRGQQVTLSCSPISGHRSVSWYQQTPGQGLQFLFEYFSETQRNKGNFPGRFSGRQFSNSRSEMNVSTLELGDSALYLCASGDPTGMGETQYFGPGTRLLVL.

A single count supports this clone. V usage is TRBV24-1 and J usage is TRBJ2-1; 7 positions match TRBD1. CDR3 size: 16 residues. CDR1 is KGHDR and CDR2 is SFDVKD in the germline V gene. J lost 4 bases, V lost 4 bases, and 9 bases had no gene match. CDR3 in amino acids: CATSDPGPTGYNEQFF. As DNA, the CDR3 is TGTGCCACCAGTGACCCAGGGCCGACAGGGTACAATGAGCAGTTCTTC.

This clone was seen only once. The chain joins TRBV6-1 to TRBJ2-3; 7 bases map to TRBD1. The CDR3 has 15 residues. J gave up 2 bases and V 2 bases, and 4 bases lay outside the gene matches. Germline assignment: CDR1 MNHNS and CDR2 SASEGT. CDR3 nucleotide sequence: TGTGCCAGCAGTGAACCGGGACAGATCACAGATACGCAGTATTTT. Translating gives CASSEPGQITDTQYF.

The CDR3 loop reads CASSPLSRGNEQFF. The DNA of the CDR3 is TGTGCCAGCTCACCTCTCAGCAGAGGCAATGAGCAGTTCTTC. The V and J genes are TRBV18 and TRBJ2-1; D is undetermined. Germline lookup yields CDR1 KGHSH and CDR2 LQKENI. V lost 3 bases and J lost 6, with 12 bases in between. This CDR3 has 14 residues.

Written as DNA, the CDR3 is TGTGCCAGCAGCCCACGGACTAGCGGGGGGCCGGGAGATACGCAGTATTTT. This sequence encodes CASSPRTSGGPGDTQYF. V gene TRBV7-2 combines with J gene TRBJ2-3, with 14 bases identical to TRBD2. J lost 5 bases, V lost 5 bases, and 9 bases had no gene match. This CDR3 comprises 17 residues. Looked up from germline, CDR1 is SGHTA and CDR2 is FQGNSA.

This chain uses TRBV5-4 with TRBJ2-3; D possibly corresponds to TRBD1 (6 bases). This CDR3 has 15 residues. Trimming cost V 9 bases and J 0 bases, with 17 bases left between them. Germline values: CDR1 SGHNT, CDR2 YYREEE (reference sequence). The CDR3 sequence: CATTHRASSTDTQYF. CDR3 in DNA: TGTGCCACCACTCACAGGGCCTCTAGCACAGATACGCAGTATTTT. The full variable domain, in which reference TRBV5-4 and TRBJ2-3 provide the parts outside the CDR3, is ETGVTQSPTHLIKTRGQQVTLRCSSQSGHNTVSWYQQALGQGPQFIFQYYREEENGRGNFPPRFSGLQFPNYSSELNVNALELDDSALYLCATTHRASSTDTQYFGPGTRLTVL.

For this clone: The same CDR3 arises from other DNA sequences in this sample as well. The rearrangement links TRBV5-1 to TRBJ1-5; 9 bases match TRBD1. Germline CDR1 is SGHRS and CDR2 is YFSETQ. CDR3 length equals 15 residues. V lost 0 bases to trimming and J lost 7 bases; unmatched junction nucleotides: 5. The CDR3 bases are TGCGCCAGCAGCTTGGAGGGACAGGGAGGGCAGCCCCAGCATTTT. Encoded protein: CASSLEGQGGQPQHF.

The chain carries TRBV20-1 and TRBJ2-2, with TRBD1 matching over 10 bases. Germline V gives CDR1 DFQATT, CDR2 SNEGSKA (reference sequence). V lost 3 bases and J lost 6; bases outside the gene matches: 7. This CDR3 spans 15 amino acids. The CDR3 DNA follows: TGCAGTGCTAGTCGCGACAGGGGGCAAGCCGGGGAGCTGTTTTTT. It specifies CSASRDRGQAGELFF.

The chain is built from TRBV2 and TRBJ1-2, with D possibly being TRBD1 (6 bases). Germline assignment: CDR1 SNHLY and CDR2 FYNNEI. Trimming removed 2 bases from V and 4 bases from J, with 11 bases in between. CDR3 length: 14 amino acids. The DNA for the CDR3 is TGTGCCAGCAGTGAACGTCAGGGGAGCTATGGCTACACCTTC. It codes for CASSERQGSYGYTF.

J is TRBJ2-2 and V is TRBV3-1 (or the pseudogene TRBV3-2); 9 positions match TRBD1. In germline, CDR1 is LGHDT, CDR2 YNNKEL (reference sequence). Unmatched junction bases numbered 8, after V lost 4 bases and J lost 5 bases. This CDR3 has 16 residues. The CDR3 spells CASSRSGTGMTGELFF. As DNA, the CDR3 is TGTGCCAGCAGCCGTTCCGGGACAGGGATGACCGGGGAGCTGTTTTTT.

This clone turned up a few times. The genes are TRBV5-1 and TRBJ2-3; either TRBD1 or TRBD2 may supply D (6 bases each). The CDR3 totals 17 residues. The germline V gene has CDR1 SGHRS and CDR2 YFSETQ. V was trimmed by 4 bases and J by 6 bases, leaving 24 bases between them. The CDR3 nucleotides read TGCGCCAGCAGCCATAGCTTTTTGGGGGGCTATGTGGATACGCAGTATTTT. Translation gives CASSHSFLGGYVDTQYF.

J is TRBJ1-4 and V is TRBV19; 7 nucleotides agree with TRBD1. Germline assignment: CDR1 LNHDA and CDR2 SQIVND (reference sequence). With 7 bases clipped from V and 4 bases from J, the junction kept 6 bases outside the gene matches. The CDR3 totals 14 residues. CDR3 in amino acids: CASKDREHNEKLFF. DNA for the CDR3: TGTGCCAGTAAAGACAGGGAGCATAATGAAAAACTGTTTTTT.

A single count supports this clone. The chain carries TRBV11-2 and TRBJ2-7; D not certain. The CDR3 consists of 14 residues. The germline V gene has CDR1 SGHAT and CDR2 FQNNGV. Trimming removed 5 bases at V and 1 base at J, with 12 bases between. The CDR3 DNA reads TGTGCCAGCAGCACCCACTTGGATTCCTACGAGCAGTACGTC. This sequence encodes CASSTHLDSYEQYV.

The V and J genes are TRBV19 and TRBJ1-1, with 8 bases aligning to TRBD1. V shed 6 bases, J shed 3 bases, and the junction held 12 bases outside the gene matches. CDR3 length: 16 residues. CDR1 is LNHDA, CDR2 SQIVND, per germline (reference sequence). The CDR3: CASSPRQGAQDTEAFF. In nucleotides, the CDR3 is TGTGCCAGTAGCCCTCGTCAGGGGGCGCAGGACACTGAAGCTTTCTTT.

The V gene is TRBV2, the J gene TRBJ2-5; D gene ambiguous. The CDR3 length is 11 residues. V was trimmed by 7 bases and J by 3 bases, leaving 6 bases between them. Germline-derived CDR1 and CDR2 are SNHLY and FYNNEI. CDR3 coding DNA: TGTGCCAGCACTTTGAAAGAGACCCAGTACTTC. Protein: CASTLKETQYF. The variable domain in full, completed from reference TRBV2 and TRBJ2-5, reads EPEVTQTPSHQVTQMGQEVILRCVPISNHLYFYWYRQILGQKVEFLVSFYNNEISEKSEIFDDQFSVERPDGSNFTLKIRSTKLEDSAMYFCASTLKETQYFGPGTRLLVL.

V and J are TRBV2 and TRBJ2-5; D possibly matches TRBD1 or TRBD2 (5 bases each). The V gene's germline CDR1 is SNHLY and CDR2 FYNNEI. The CDR3 covers 16 residues. Trimming cost V 2 bases and J 5 bases, with 18 bases left between them. Here the CDR3 DNA reads TGTGCCAGCAGTGAAATTTGGGGGTTTTCTCCCGAGACCCAGTACTTC. Translation gives CASSEIWGFSPETQYF.

The chain links TRBV27 to TRBJ2-5; 7 bases map to TRBD1. The germline gives CDR1 MNHEY, CDR2 SMNVEV (reference sequence). After removal of 6 bases from V and 4 bases from J, the junction contained 2 bases not matched to a gene. CDR3 length equals 12 residues. The CDR3 bases are TGTGCCAGCAGCTGGACAGGAGAGACCCAGTACTTC. Amino acids: CASSWTGETQYF.

The gene calls are TRBV5-4 and TRBJ2-1; 7 bases agree with TRBD1. Per germline, CDR1 SGHNT and CDR2 YYREEE (reference sequence). V lost 7 bases and J lost 6; bases outside the gene matches: 7. The CDR3 consists of 13 residues. Here the CDR3 DNA reads TGTGCCAGCGGACCGACAGGGAGCAATGAGCAGTTCTTC. Translation: CASGPTGSNEQFF.